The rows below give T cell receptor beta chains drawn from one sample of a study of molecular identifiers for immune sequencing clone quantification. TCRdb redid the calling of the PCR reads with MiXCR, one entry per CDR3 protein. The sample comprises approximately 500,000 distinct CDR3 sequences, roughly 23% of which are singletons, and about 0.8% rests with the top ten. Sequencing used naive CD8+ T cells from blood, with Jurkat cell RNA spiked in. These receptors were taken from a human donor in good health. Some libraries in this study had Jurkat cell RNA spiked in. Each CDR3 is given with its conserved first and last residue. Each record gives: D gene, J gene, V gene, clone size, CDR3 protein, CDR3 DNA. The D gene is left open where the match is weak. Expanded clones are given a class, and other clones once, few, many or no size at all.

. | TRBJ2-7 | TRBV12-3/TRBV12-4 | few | CASSWATQGYEQYF | TGTGCCAGCAGTTGGGCGACACAGGGATACGAGCAGTACTTC
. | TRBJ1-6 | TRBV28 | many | CASRMGLSSYNSPLHF | TGTGCCAGCAGAATGGGCCTGAGCTCCTATAATTCACCCCTCCACTTT
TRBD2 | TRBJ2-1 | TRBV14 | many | CASSLGAGVNEQFF | TGTGCCAGCAGCCTTGGAGCGGGGGTAAATGAGCAGTTCTTC
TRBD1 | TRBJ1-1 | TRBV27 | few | CASGTGALEAFF | TGTGCCAGCGGGACAGGGGCCCTTGAAGCTTTCTTT
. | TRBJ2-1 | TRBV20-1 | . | CSARDRSSFEQFF | TGCAGTGCTAGAGATAGGTCGAGTTTTGAGCAGTTCTTC
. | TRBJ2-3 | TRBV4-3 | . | CASSQDGFGGTDTQYF | TGCGCCAGCAGCCAAGATGGGTTCGGGGGCACAGATACGCAGTATTTT
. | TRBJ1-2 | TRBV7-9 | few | CASSLVDYYGYTF | TGTGCCAGCAGCTTAGTAGACTACTATGGCTACACCTTC
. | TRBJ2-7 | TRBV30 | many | CAWSRAFNYEQYF | TGTGCCTGGAGCAGAGCTTTTAACTACGAGCAGTACTTC
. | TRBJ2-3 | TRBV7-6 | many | CASSQSGFWRGPQYF | TGTGCCAGCAGCCAATCTGGGTTTTGGCGGGGGCCGCAGTATTTT
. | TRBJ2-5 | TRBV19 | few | CASRTDGRGETQYF | TGTGCCAGTAGAACGGACGGGAGAGGTGAGACCCAGTACTTC
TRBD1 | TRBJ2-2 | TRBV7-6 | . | CASSLTRTLGTGDLTGELFF | TGTGCCAGCAGCTTAACCCGGACTCTCGGGACAGGGGACCTCACCGGGGAGCTGTTTTTT
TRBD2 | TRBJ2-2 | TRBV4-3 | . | CASSQVSPAGTTGELFF | TGCGCCAGCAGCCAAGTTTCGCCAGCGGGGACCACCGGGGAGCTGTTTTTT
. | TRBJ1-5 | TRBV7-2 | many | CASSLVPPGPSSNQPQHF | TGTGCCAGCAGCTTAGTGCCCCCTGGACCGAGTAGCAATCAGCCCCAGCATTTT
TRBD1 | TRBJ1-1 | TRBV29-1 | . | CSAVQGWAFF | TGCAGCGCCGTACAGGGGTGGGCTTTCTTT
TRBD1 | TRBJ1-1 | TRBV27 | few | CASSYQGDTEAFF | TGTGCCAGCAGTTACCAGGGGGATACTGAAGCTTTCTTT
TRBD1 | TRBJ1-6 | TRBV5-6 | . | CASSARDSYNSPLHF | TGTGCCAGCAGCGCACGGGACAGCTATAATTCACCCCTCCACTTT
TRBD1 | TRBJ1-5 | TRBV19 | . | CASTVQGRGNQPQHF | TGTGCCAGTACCGTACAGGGGAGAGGCAATCAGCCCCAGCATTTT
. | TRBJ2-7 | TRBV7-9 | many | CASSSGEQYF | TGTGCCAGCAGCTCGGGGGAGCAGTACTTC
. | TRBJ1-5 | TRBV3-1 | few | CASSQVSGDNQPQHF | TGTGCCAGCAGCCAAGTTTCAGGGGACAATCAGCCCCAGCATTTT
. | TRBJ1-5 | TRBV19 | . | CASSPDTWSKPQHF | TGTGCCAGTAGCCCAGACACCTGGTCTAAGCCCCAGCATTTT
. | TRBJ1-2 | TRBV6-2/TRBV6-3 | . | CASGLTAYGYTF | TGTGCCAGCGGTCTCACAGCTTATGGCTACACCTTC
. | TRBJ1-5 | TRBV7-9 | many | CASRDDSNQPQHF | TGTGCCAGCAGAGACGATAGCAATCAGCCCCAGCATTTT
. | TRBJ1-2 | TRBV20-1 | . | CSTKGDPSGYTF | TGCAGTACTAAAGGGGATCCGTCTGGCTACACCTTC
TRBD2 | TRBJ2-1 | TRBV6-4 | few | CASSEFGTNNEQFF | TGTGCCAGCAGTGAGTTTGGGACTAACAATGAGCAGTTCTTC
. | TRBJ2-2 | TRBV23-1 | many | CASRPANTGELFF | TGCGCCAGCCGCCCAGCTAACACCGGGGAGCTGTTTTTT
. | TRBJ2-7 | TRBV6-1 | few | CASSESRGYEQYF | TGTGCCAGCAGTGAATCCCGTGGGTACGAGCAGTACTTC
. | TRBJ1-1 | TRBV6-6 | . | CASKGEPLIGINTEALF | TGTGCCAGCAAGGGTGAGCCACTAATCGGGATAAACACTGAAGCTCTCTTT
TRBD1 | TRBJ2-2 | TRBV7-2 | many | CASSIRDSLTGELFF | TGTGCCAGCAGCATCAGGGACAGCCTCACCGGGGAGCTGTTTTTT
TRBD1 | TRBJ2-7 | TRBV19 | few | CASSPSRTGSYEQYF | TGTGCCAGTAGTCCCTCCCGGACAGGGTCCTACGAGCAGTACTTC
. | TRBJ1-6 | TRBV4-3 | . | CASSQDRGSPLHF | TGCGCCAGCAGCCAAGATCGTGGTTCACCCCTCCACTTT
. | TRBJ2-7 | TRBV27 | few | CASSVSGDTYYEQYF | TGTGCCAGCAGTGTATCTGGGGACACCTACTACGAGCAGTACTTC
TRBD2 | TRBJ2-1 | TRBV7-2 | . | CASRFSGGGYNEQFF | TGTGCCAGCAGGTTCAGCGGGGGTGGCTACAATGAGCAGTTCTTC
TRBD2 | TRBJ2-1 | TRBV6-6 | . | CASSIRLAGAAYNEQFF | TGTGCCAGCAGTATCAGACTAGCGGGGGCCGCCTACAATGAGCAGTTCTTC
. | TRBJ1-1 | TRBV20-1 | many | CSADPFGWNTEAFF | TGCAGTGCCGATCCATTCGGCTGGAACACTGAAGCTTTCTTT
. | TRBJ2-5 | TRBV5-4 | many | CASSLDQPPETQYF | TGTGCCAGCAGCTTGGACCAGCCCCCAGAGACCCAGTACTTC
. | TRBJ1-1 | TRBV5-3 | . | CASSLLQGGGTGAEAFF | TGTGCCAGCAGCTTGTTGCAGGGCGGGGGAACCGGGGCTGAAGCTTTCTTT
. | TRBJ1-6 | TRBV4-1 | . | CASSQAGTQNSPLHF | TGCGCCAGCAGCCAAGCTGGGACACAGAATTCACCCCTCCACTTT
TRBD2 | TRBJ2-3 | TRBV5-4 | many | CASSLAGAGDTQYF | TGTGCCAGCAGCCTAGCGGGGGCCGGAGATACGCAGTATTTT
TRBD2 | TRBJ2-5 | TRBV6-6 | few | CASSLISGRRPISQESQYF | TGTGCCAGCAGCCTCATTAGCGGGAGGCGACCTATTTCTCAAGAGTCCCAGTACTTC
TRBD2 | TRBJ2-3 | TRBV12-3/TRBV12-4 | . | CASSITSGSDTQYF | TGTGCCAGCAGTATTACTAGCGGGTCAGATACGCAGTATTTT
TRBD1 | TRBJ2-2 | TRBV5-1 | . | CASRTPGTGGTGELFF | TGCGCCAGCAGGACACCCGGGACAGGGGGGACCGGGGAGCTGTTTTTT
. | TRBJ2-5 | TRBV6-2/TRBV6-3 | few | CASDNMGETQYF | TGTGCCAGCGACAACATGGGAGAGACCCAGTACTTC
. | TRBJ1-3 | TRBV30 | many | CAWTQGESTIYF | TGTGCCTGGACACAAGGGGAAAGCACCATATATTTT
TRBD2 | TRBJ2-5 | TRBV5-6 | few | CASSLSLAGTLLGETQYF | TGTGCCAGCAGCTTGTCCCTAGCGGGAACCCTCCTCGGGGAGACCCAGTACTTC
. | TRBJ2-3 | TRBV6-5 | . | CASSSTGTHTDMQYF | TGTGCCAGCAGTTCGACAGGGACTCATACAGATATGCAGTATTTT
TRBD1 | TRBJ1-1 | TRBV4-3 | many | CASSQETGYTEAFF | TGCGCCAGCAGCCAAGAGACAGGGTACACTGAAGCTTTCTTT